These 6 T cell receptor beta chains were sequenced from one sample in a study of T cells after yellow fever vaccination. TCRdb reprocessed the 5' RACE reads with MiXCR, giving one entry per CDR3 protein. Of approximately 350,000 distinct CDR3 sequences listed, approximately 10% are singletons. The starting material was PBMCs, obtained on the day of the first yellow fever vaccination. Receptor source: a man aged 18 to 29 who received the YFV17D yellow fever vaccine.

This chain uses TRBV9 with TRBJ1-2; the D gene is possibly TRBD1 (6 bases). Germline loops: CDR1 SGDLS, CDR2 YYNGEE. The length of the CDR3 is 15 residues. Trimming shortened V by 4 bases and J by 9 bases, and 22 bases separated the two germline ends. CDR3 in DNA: TGTGCCAGCAGCTCTCAACGGGGGGCTAAATATAGCTACACCTTC. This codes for CASSSQRGAKYSYTF.

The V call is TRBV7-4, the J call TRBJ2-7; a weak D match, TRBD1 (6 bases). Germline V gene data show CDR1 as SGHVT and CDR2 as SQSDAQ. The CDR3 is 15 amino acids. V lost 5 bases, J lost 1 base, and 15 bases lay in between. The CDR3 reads CASSPGHTLSYEQYF. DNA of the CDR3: TGTGCCAGCAGCCCGGGACACACCTTGTCCTACGAGCAGTACTTC.

The CDR3 nucleotides are TGTGCCAGCAGCCCTGAAGTGGGGGGGCGACAAGAGACCCAGTACTTC. Amino acids: CASSPEVGGRQETQYF. The chain combines TRBV3-1 with TRBJ2-5; D may be TRBD2 (7 bases). The ends were cut back, 4 bases at V and 2 bases at J, with 17 bases in the middle. CDR1 is LGHDT and CDR2 is YNNKEL in the germline V gene (reference sequence). The CDR3 has 16 residues.

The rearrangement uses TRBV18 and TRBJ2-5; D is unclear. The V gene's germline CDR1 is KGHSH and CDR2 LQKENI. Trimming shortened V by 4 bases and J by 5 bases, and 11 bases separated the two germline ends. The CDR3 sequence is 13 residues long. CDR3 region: CASSLQQFETQYF. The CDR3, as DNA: TGTGCCAGCTCACTCCAACAGTTTGAGACCCAGTACTTC.

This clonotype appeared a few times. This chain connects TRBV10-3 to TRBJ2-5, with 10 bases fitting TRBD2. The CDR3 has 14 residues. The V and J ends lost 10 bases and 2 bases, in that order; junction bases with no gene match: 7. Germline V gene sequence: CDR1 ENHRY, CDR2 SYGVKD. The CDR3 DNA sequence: TGTGCCACCGGACTAGCGGCGGGACAAGAGACCCAGTACTTC. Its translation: CATGLAAGQETQYF.

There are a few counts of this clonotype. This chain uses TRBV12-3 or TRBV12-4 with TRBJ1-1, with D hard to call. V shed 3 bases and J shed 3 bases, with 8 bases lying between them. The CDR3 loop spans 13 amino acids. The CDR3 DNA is TGTGCCAGCAGTTTCATCCGGGACACTGAAGCTTTCTTT. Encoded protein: CASSFIRDTEAFF.